This T cell receptor beta chain was sequenced during a study of CD8 T cells in Susac syndrome. Study-wide results and caveats: Only a relatively small number of individuals were included in the TCR sequencing and HLA analysis.

TEMRA cells were FACS-enriched, unlike CD8+ and CD4+ T cells, which were negatively isolated. Random hexamers were used to reverse transcribe an amount of about 0.5 to 1 ug RNA. TCRdb re-analysed the immunoSEQ multiplex PCR reads in MiXCR, keeping a single row per CDR3 protein. Of 150,000 to 200,000 distinct CDR3 sequences in the sample, about 91% were seen once. V shed 6 bases and J shed 3 bases, with 17 bases lying between them. Per germline, CDR1 MNHNS and CDR2 SASEGT. This CDR3 is built from 15 residues. A note on this clonotype: No antigen is known for it.

This clonotype originated in a human donor with Susac syndrome. V usage is TRBV6-1 and J usage is TRBJ1-2; D is perhaps TRBD1 (5 bases). The sample consisted of CD4+ T cells from PBMCs. In nucleotides, the CDR3 is TGTGCCAGCAGCCTTAGTGGCAGGGCGGACTATGGCTACACCTTC. Its protein product is CASSLSGRADYGYTF.